This T cell receptor (beta chain) was documented in a study of blood T cell repertoires in COVID-19. About the research overall: Samples of COVID-19 (acute and convalescent) were obtained from the United States, Italy and Spain. T cells, B-cell-depleted T cells, or PBMCs provided the cDNA or gDNA that served as material.

Original processing notes: Estimation of nucleated cell counts was performed using reference gene primer amplification. Some clones are missing from TCRdb's copy, which holds only in-frame ones; the method was immunoSEQ multiplex PCR. V and J calls and clone size are given by that table; D and trimming were obtained from the DNA. The table shows some 210,000 clones, with about 83% occurring only once. CDR1 is SGHTS, CDR2 YDEGEE, per germline. CDR3 size: 15 residues. After removal of 1 base from V and 2 bases from J, the junction contained 3 bases not matched to a gene. V usage is TRBV5-8 and J usage is TRBJ2-5, with 9 bases lining up with TRBD2. This TCR was recovered from a man in his fifties with active or convalescent COVID-19. The sample comprised peripheral blood. CDR3 residues: CASSLFLAGQETQYF. CDR3 sequence (DNA): TGTGCCAGCAGCTTGTTCCTAGCGGGGCAAGAGACCCAGTACTTC.